One sample yielded the 7 T cell receptor beta chains listed below, sequenced in a study of cytomegalovirus exposure and HLA in healthy donors. PCR amplification relied on 60 Vbeta primers (plus 13 Jbeta primers). TCRdb keeps only in-frame clones here, not all; method: immunoSEQ multiplex PCR. The sample consists of about 90,000 clones, approximately 80% of them appearing once. Material: PBMCs. Receptors originate from a man aged 25-45 years in good health and CMV-seronegative.

The chain is built from TRBV7-8 and TRBJ1-5; the D gene is possibly TRBD1 (6 bases). Germline V gene lookup returns CDR1 SGHVS and CDR2 FQNEAQ. This CDR3 region has 16 residues. V lost 5 bases and J lost 3, with 17 bases in between. DNA of the CDR3: TGTGCCAGCAGCCCTCGACAGGCTCCTTACAATCAGCCCCAGCATTTT. This sequence encodes CASSPRQAPYNQPQHF.

This clone has only one observation. In DNA form, the CDR3 reads TGCGCCAGCAGCTTGGGGTCAGATAATTCACCCCTCCACTTT. Translated, it gives CASSLGSDNSPLHF. The chain uses TRBV5-1 and TRBJ1-6; D is uncertain. The germline gives CDR1 SGHRS, CDR2 YFSETQ. The CDR3 extends over 14 amino acids. Trimming removed 0 bases from V and 5 bases from J, with 6 bases in between.

V and J are TRBV5-1 and TRBJ1-2; 8 nucleotides agree with TRBD1. Per the germline V gene, CDR1 is SGHRS and CDR2 is YFSETQ. The CDR3 sequence is 14 residues long. V lost 4 bases, J lost 7 bases, and 9 bases stayed unmatched. CDR3: CASSLPQGAGGYTF. CDR3 in DNA: TGCGCCAGCAGCCTACCCCAGGGGGCAGGTGGCTACACCTTC. Full variable domain (remainder filled in from reference TRBV5-1 and TRBJ1-2): KAGVTQTPRYLIKTRGQQVTLSCSPISGHRSVSWYQQTPGQGLQFLFEYFSETQRNKGNFPGRFSGRQFSNSRSEMNVSTLELGDSALYLCASSLPQGAGGYTFGSGTRLTVV.

This clone is a singleton in its sample. The chain employs TRBV10-1 and TRBJ2-7; 8 nucleotides agree with TRBD2. Per the germline V gene, CDR1 is WNHNN and CDR2 is SYGVQD (reference sequence). CDR3 length equals 14 residues. With V trimmed by 3 bases and J by 2 bases, 3 bases remained unmatched. CDR3 nucleotides: TGCGCCAGCAGTGAAACTAGCGGACCCTACGAGCAGTACTTC. This translates into CASSETSGPYEQYF.

The rearrangement links TRBV28 to TRBJ1-1, with D possibly being TRBD1 (5 bases). CDR1 MDHEN and CDR2 SYDVKM come from the germline V gene. The CDR3 spans 13 residues. V was pared by 5 bases and J by 9 bases, with 16 bases between. CDR3 nucleotides: TGTGCCAGCAGTCCCCCGGGACTCACCCAAGCTTTCTTT. Translation: CASSPPGLTQAFF.

The J gene is TRBJ2-6, the V gene TRBV19; D is perhaps TRBD1 (6 bases). The V gene's germline CDR1 is LNHDA and CDR2 SQIVND (reference sequence). Trimming stripped 5 bases from V and 7 bases from J, with 21 bases between. The CDR3 contains 17 residues. CDR3 residues: CASSRRQVGSGANVLTF. CDR3 nucleotides: TGTGCCAGTAGTCGCAGACAGGTCGGAAGTGGAGCCAACGTCCTGACTTTC.

The chain links TRBV5-5 to TRBJ1-1; TRBD1 matches at 9 bases. The CDR3 sequence is 14 residues long. Germline V lookup: CDR1 SGHKS, CDR2 YYEKEE (reference sequence). After removal of 4 bases from V and 3 bases from J, the junction contained 4 bases not matched to a gene. CDR3 in amino acids: CASSVTGGHTEAFF. As DNA, the CDR3 is TGTGCCAGCAGCGTAACAGGGGGCCACACTGAAGCTTTCTTT.